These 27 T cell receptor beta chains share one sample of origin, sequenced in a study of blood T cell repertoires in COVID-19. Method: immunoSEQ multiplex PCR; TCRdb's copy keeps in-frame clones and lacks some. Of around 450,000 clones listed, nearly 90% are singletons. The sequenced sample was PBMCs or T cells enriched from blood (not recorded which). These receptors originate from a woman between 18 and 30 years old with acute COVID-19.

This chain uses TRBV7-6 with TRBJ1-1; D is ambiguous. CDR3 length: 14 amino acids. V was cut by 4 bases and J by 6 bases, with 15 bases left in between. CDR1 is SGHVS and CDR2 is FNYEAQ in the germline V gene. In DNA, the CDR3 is TGTGCCAGCAGCTCCCAGGAAGGCTGGGCTGAAGCTTTCTTT. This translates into CASSSQEGWAEAFF.

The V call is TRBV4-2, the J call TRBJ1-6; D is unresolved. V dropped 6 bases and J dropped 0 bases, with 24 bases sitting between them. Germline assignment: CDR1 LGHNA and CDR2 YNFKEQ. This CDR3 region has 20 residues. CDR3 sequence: CASRDISLVTYSSYNSPLHF. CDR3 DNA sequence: TGTGCCAGCAGAGACATCTCGCTGGTCACCTACAGCTCCTATAATTCACCCCTCCACTTT.

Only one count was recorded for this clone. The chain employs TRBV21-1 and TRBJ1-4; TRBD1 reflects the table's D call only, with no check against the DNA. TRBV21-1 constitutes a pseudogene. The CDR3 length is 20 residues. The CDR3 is CASSFRQKDLGQAFNEKLFF. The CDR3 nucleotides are TGTGCCAGCAGCTTCCGCCAAAAGGATCTAGGACAGGCTTTTAATGAAAAACTGTTTTTT.

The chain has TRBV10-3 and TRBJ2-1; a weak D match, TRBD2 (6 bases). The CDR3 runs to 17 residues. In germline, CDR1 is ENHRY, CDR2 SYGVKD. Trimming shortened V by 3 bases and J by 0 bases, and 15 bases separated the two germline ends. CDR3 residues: CAISDETREVSYNEQFF. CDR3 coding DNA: TGTGCCATCAGTGACGAGACTAGAGAGGTCTCCTACAATGAGCAGTTCTTC.

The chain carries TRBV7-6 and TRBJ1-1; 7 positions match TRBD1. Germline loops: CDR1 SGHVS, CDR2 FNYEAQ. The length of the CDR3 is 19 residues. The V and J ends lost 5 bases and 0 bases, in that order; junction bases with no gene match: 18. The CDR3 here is CASSQATTEQGMLNTEAFF. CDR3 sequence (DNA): TGTGCCAGCAGCCAAGCAACGACGGAACAGGGGATGCTGAACACTGAAGCTTTCTTT.

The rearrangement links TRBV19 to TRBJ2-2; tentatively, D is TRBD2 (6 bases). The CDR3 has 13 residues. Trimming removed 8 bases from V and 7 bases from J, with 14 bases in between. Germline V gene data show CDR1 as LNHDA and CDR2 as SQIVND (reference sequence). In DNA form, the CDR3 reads TGTGCCAGTTTCGACGGAGGGGTCGGGGAGCTGTTTTTT. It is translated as CASFDGGVGELFF.

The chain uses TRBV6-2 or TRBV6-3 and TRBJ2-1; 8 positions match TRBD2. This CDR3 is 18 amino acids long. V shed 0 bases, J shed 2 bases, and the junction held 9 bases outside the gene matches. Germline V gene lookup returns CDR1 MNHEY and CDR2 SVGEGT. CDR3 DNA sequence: TGTGCCAGCAGTTACTCGATAATAAGCGGGAGTGCCTACAATGAGCAGTTCTTC. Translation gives CASSYSIISGSAYNEQFF.

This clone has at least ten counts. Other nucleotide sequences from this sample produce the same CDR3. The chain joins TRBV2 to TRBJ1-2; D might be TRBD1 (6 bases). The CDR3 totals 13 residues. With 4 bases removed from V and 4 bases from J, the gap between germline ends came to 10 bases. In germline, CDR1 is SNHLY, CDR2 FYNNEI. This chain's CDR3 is CASSGDRLYGYTF. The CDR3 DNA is TGTGCCAGCAGTGGCGACAGGCTCTATGGCTACACCTTC.

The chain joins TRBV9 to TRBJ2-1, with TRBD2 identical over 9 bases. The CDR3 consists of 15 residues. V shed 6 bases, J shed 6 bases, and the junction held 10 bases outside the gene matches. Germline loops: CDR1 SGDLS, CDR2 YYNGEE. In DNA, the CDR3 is TGTGCCAGCAACCAAGCGGGAGGCCTCCGCAATGAGCAGTTCTTC. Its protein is CASNQAGGLRNEQFF.

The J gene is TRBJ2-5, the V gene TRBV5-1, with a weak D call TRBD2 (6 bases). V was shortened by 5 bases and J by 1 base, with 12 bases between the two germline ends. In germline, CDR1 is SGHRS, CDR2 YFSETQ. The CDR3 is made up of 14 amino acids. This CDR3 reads CASSNGAGQETQYF. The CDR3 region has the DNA TGCGCCAGCAGTAACGGAGCGGGCCAAGAGACCCAGTACTTC.

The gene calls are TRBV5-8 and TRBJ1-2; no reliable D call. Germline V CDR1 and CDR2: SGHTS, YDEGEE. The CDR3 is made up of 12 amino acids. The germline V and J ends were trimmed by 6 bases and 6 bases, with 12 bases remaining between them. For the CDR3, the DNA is TGTGCCAGCAATTCCATCCTAAATGGCTACACCTTC. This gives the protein CASNSILNGYTF.

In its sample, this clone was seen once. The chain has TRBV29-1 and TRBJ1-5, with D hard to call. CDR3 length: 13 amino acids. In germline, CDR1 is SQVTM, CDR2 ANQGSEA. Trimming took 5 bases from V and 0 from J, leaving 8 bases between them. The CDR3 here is CSVRNFSNQPQHF. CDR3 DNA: TGCAGCGTTCGAAACTTTAGCAATCAGCCCCAGCATTTT.

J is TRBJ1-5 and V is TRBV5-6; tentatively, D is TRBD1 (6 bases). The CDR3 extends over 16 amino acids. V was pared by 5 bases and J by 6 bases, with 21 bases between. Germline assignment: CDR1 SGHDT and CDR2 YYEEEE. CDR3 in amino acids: CASRPRQAKRRQPQHF. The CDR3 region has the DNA TGTGCCAGCAGACCTCGACAGGCCAAAAGACGTCAGCCCCAGCATTTT.

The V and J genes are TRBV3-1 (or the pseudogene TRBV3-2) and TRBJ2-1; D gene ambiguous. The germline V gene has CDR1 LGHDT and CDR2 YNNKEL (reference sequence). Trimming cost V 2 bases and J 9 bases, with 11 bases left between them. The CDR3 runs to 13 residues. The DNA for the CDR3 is TGTGCCAGCAGCCAACCTATAAGTGGTGAGCAGTTCTTC. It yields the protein CASSQPISGEQFF.

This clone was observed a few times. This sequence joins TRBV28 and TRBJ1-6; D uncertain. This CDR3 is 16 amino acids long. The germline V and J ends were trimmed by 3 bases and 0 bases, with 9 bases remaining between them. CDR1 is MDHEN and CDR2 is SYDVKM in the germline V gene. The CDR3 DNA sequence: TGTGCCAGCAGTTTGACTCCCCCCTCCTATAATTCACCCCTCCACTTT. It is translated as CASSLTPPSYNSPLHF.

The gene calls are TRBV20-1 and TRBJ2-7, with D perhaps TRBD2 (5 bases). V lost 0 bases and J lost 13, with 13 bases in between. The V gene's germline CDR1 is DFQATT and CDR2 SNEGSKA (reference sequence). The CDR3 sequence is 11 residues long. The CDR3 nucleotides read TGCAGTGCTAGAGATAGAGCTAGCTATTACTTC. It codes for CSARDRASYYF.

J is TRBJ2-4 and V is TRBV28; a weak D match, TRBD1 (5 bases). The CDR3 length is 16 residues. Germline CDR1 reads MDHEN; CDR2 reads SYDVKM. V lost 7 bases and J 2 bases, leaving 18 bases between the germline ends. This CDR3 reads CASTIGFRGSKNIQYF. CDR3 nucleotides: TGTGCCAGCACCATCGGGTTTAGGGGATCCAAAAACATTCAGTACTTC.

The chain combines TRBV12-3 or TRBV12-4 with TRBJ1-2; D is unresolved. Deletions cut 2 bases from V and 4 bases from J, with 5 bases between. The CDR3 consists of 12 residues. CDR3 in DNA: TGTGCCAGCAGTTTACTCGGCTATGGCTACACCTTC. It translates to CASSLLGYGYTF.

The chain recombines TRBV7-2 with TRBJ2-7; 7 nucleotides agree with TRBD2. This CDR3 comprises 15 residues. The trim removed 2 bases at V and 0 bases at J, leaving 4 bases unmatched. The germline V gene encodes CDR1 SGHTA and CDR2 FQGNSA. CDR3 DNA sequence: TGTGCCAGCAGCTTATCGAGCGGGACCTCCTACGAGCAGTACTTC. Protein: CASSLSSGTSYEQYF.

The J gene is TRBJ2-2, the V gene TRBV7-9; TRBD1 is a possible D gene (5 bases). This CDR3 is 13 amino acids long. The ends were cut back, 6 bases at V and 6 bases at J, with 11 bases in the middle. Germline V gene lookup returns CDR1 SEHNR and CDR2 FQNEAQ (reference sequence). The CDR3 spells CASSFRESGELFF. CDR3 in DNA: TGTGCCAGCAGTTTCAGGGAATCCGGGGAGCTGTTTTTT.

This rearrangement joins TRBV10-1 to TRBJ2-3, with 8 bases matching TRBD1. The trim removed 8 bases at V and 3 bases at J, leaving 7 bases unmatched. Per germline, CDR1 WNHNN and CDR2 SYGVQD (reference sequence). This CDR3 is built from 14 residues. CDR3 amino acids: CASGPGGETDTQYF. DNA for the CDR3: TGCGCCAGCGGCCCAGGGGGCGAGACAGATACGCAGTATTTT.

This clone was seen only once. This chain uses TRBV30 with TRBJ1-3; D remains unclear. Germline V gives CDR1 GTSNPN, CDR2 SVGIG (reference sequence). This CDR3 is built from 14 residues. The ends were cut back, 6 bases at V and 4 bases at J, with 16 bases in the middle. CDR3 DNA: TGTGCCTGTACCGGGGAGATGCTAGGAAACACCATATATTTT. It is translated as CACTGEMLGNTIYF.

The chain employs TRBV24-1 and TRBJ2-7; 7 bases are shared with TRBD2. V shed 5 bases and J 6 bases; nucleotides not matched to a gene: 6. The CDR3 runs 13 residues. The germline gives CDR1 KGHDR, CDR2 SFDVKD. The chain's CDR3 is CATSGLAGGEQYF. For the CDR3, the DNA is TGTGCCACCAGTGGACTAGCAGGTGGCGAGCAGTACTTC.

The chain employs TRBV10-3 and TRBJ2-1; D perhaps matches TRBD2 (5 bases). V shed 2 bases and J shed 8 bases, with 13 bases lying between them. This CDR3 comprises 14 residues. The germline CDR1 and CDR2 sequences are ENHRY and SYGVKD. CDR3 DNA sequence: TGTGCCATCAGTGAGACCCGGCATAGCGATGAGCAGTTCTTC. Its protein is CAISETRHSDEQFF.

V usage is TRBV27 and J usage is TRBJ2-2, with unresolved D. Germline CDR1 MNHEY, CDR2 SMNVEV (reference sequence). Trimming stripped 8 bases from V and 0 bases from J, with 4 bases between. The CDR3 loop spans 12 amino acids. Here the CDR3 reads CASSTNTGELFF. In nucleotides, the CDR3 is TGTGCCAGCTCAACGAACACCGGGGAGCTGTTTTTT.

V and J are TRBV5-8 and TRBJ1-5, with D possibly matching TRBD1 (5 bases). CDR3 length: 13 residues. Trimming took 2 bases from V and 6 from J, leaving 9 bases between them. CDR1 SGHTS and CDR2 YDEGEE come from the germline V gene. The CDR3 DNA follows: TGTGCCAGCAGCTTATGGGGCAGTCAGCCCCAGCATTTT. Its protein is CASSLWGSQPQHF.

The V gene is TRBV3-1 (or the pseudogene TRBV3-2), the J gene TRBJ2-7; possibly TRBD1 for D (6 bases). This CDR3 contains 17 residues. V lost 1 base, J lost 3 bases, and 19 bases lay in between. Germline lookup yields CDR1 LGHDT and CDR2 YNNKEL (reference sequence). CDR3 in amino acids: CASSQAFTGTTFYEQYF. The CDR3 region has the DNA TGTGCCAGCAGCCAAGCATTCACCGGGACAACGTTCTACGAGCAGTACTTC.